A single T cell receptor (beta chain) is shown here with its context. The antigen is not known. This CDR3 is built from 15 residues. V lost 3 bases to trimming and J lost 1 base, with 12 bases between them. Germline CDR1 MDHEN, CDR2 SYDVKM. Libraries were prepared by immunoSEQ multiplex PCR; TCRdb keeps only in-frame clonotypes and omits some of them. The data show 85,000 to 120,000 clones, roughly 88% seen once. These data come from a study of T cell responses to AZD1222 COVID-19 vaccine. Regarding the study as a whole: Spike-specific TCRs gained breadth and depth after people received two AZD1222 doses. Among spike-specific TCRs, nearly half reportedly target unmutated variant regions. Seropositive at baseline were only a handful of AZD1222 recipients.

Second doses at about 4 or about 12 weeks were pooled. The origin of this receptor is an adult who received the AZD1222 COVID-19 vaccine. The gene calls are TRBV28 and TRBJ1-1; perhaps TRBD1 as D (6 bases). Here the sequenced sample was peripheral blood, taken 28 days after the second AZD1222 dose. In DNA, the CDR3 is TGTGCCAGCAGTTTGGTGGTACAGGGGAACACTGAAGCTTTCTTT. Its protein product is CASSLVVQGNTEAFF.